The 18 T cell receptor beta chains below come from one sample, sequenced in a study of T cell repertoires in cytomegalovirus infection. One entry per CDR3 protein results from TCRdb running MiXCR on the reads. The sample lists fewer than 350,000 distinct CDR3 sequences; around a sixth were seen once. The sequencing input was PBMCs. The receptors originated from a human donor in good health (CMV status not recorded). Some clones in this sample may be carry-over from other donors' samples.

The gene calls are TRBV7-9 and TRBJ1-4, with D possibly matching TRBD1 (5 bases). Germline loops: CDR1 SEHNR, CDR2 FQNEAQ (reference sequence). The CDR3 loop spans 15 amino acids. V was shortened by 0 bases and J by 7 bases, with 12 bases between the two germline ends. CDR3 coding DNA: TGTGCCAGCAGCTTAGCGCTAAGGGGTGGTGAAAAACTGTTTTTT. Protein: CASSLALRGGEKLFF.

This clonotype occurred a few times. V is TRBV28 and J is TRBJ1-6; 8 bases line up with TRBD1. In germline, CDR1 is MDHEN, CDR2 SYDVKM. This CDR3 comprises 15 residues. The junction had 7 bases not matched to a gene; V was cut back by 4 bases and J by 8 bases. The CDR3: CASSSPGQDHSPLHF. CDR3 nucleotides: TGTGCCAGCAGTTCCCCGGGACAGGATCATTCACCCCTCCACTTT.

The chain employs TRBV7-9 and TRBJ2-2, with a weak D call TRBD2 (6 bases). The CDR3 spans 15 residues. Trimming cost V 4 bases and J 3 bases, with 12 bases left between them. CDR1 is SEHNR, CDR2 FQNEAQ, per germline (reference sequence). The CDR3 here is CASSSEWGDTGELFF. In nucleotides, the CDR3 is TGTGCCAGCAGCTCCGAATGGGGGGACACCGGGGAGCTGTTTTTT. The complete variable domain, with remaining parts taken from reference TRBV7-9 and TRBJ2-2, reads DTGVSQNPRHKITKRGQNVTFRCDPISEHNRLYWYRQTLGQGPEFLTYFQNEAQLEKSRLLSDRFSAERPKGSFSTLEIQRTEQGDSAMYLCASSSEWGDTGELFFGEGSRLTVL.

This clonotype was observed a few times. Its ends do not fully match the called genes, so a read error is possible. V and J are TRBV20-1 and TRBJ2-7, with a possible D match to TRBD1 (5 bases). The CDR3 is 12 amino acids. Germline loops: CDR1 DFQATT, CDR2 SNEGSKA (reference sequence). The CDR3 spells CSARDSTYEQYF. DNA of the CDR3: TGCAGTGCAAGAGACAGTACCTACGAGCAGTACTTC.

This chain connects TRBV12-3 or TRBV12-4 to TRBJ2-7; D remains unclear. This CDR3 spans 13 amino acids. The CDR3 loop is CASSFQISHEQYV. The CDR3 nucleotides are TGTGCCAGCAGTTTCCAGATCTCCCACGAGCAGTACGTC.

The V and J genes are TRBV18 and TRBJ2-7; 9 nucleotides align to TRBD2. Germline V gives CDR1 KGHSH, CDR2 LQKENI. The V segment lost 3 bases and the J segment 0 bases; nucleotides outside the gene matches: 3. The CDR3 has 15 amino acids. CDR3 residues: CASSPIAGDSYEQYF. CDR3 bases: TGTGCCAGCTCACCGATAGCGGGGGACTCCTACGAGCAGTACTTC.

This clonotype was seen a few times. The CDR3 nucleotides read TGTGCCAGCAGCGGACGGACAGCTCTAGAGACCCAGTACTTC. Its protein product is CASSGRTALETQYF. The rearrangement links TRBV7-9 to TRBJ2-5, with TRBD1 as a possible D gene (6 bases). Trimming shortened V by 5 bases and J by 4 bases, and 14 bases separated the two germline ends. From germline, CDR1 is SEHNR and CDR2 FQNEAQ (reference sequence). The CDR3 is made up of 14 amino acids.

The chain links TRBV4-1 to TRBJ2-1; 8 bases agree with TRBD2. Germline V lookup: CDR1 MGHRA, CDR2 YSYEKL. This CDR3 is built from 17 residues. Germline trimming cut 0 bases from V and 4 bases from J; bases unmatched to any gene: 8. CDR3 sequence reads: CASSQDPGGAEYNEQFF. The DNA of the CDR3 is TGCGCCAGCAGCCAAGATCCCGGGGGGGCGGAATACAATGAGCAGTTCTTC.

This clonotype occurred many times. V and J are TRBV7-2 and TRBJ2-5; possibly TRBD2 for D (5 bases). Trimming stripped 4 bases from V and 9 bases from J, with 12 bases between. The CDR3 runs to 12 residues. Germline CDR1 SGHTA, CDR2 FQGNSA. The CDR3 bases are TGTGCCAGCAGCTCCCCGGGCGGGCCCCAGTACTTC. It codes for CASSSPGGPQYF.

In its sample, this clonotype was seen many times. The gene calls are TRBV7-2 and TRBJ2-3; TRBD2 agrees at 11 bases. Trimming at V came to 3 bases and at J to 5 bases, leaving 7 bases not matched to a gene. From germline, CDR1 is SGHTA and CDR2 FQGNSA. The CDR3 totals 16 residues. CDR3 nucleotide sequence: TGTGCCAGCAGCTTGACTAGCGGGGCTGCCCTAGATACGCAGTATTTT. Its translation is CASSLTSGAALDTQYF.

The rearrangement joins TRBV5-1 to TRBJ2-7; TRBD1 matches at 10 bases. The germline V gene has CDR1 SGHRS and CDR2 YFSETQ. Trimming took 1 base from V and 6 from J; bases not matched to a gene: 4. CDR3 size: 14 residues. The CDR3 nucleotides are TGCGCCAGCAGCTTGTCGACAGGGGGCCGCGAGCAGTACTTC. Protein sequence: CASSLSTGGREQYF.

The V and J genes are TRBV12-3 or TRBV12-4 and TRBJ1-2; D not resolved. This CDR3 comprises 12 residues. Trimming removed 5 bases from V and 7 bases from J, with 11 bases in between. In nucleotides, the CDR3 is TGTGCCAGCAGTCCCGGGGAGACTGGCTACACCTTC. Its translation is CASSPGETGYTF.

This clonotype was detected a few times. The chain recombines TRBV20-1 with TRBJ2-3, with D unclear. V lost 3 bases to trimming and J lost 0 bases, with 13 bases between them. CDR1 and CDR2 (germline): DFQATT, SNEGSKA (reference sequence). The CDR3 contains 15 residues. The CDR3, as DNA: TGCAGTGCTAGGCGGCCAAGGCGAAGCACAGATACGCAGTATTTT. Protein product: CSARRPRRSTDTQYF.

V and J are TRBV12-3 or TRBV12-4 and TRBJ1-2; D unclear. V lost 3 bases and J lost 8, with 13 bases in between. The CDR3 runs 13 residues. The CDR3 loop reads CASSFGVARGYTF. CDR3 nucleotides: TGTGCCAGCAGTTTCGGGGTTGCAAGAGGCTACACCTTC.

This clonotype has a count of ten or more. The rearrangement uses TRBV7-2 and TRBJ1-6, with TRBD1 as a possible D gene (5 bases). Germline V gives CDR1 SGHTA, CDR2 FQGNSA. Trimming removed 3 bases at V and 5 bases at J, with 11 bases between. CDR3 length equals 15 residues. This chain's CDR3 is CASSFQGTNNSPLHF. The CDR3 DNA reads TGTGCCAGCAGCTTCCAGGGTACAAATAATTCACCCCTCCACTTT.

This clonotype was counted at least ten times. This rearrangement joins TRBV7-6 to TRBJ2-1; a possible D gene is TRBD2 (7 bases). The CDR3 loop spans 16 amino acids. Germline V gene data show CDR1 as SGHVS and CDR2 as FNYEAQ. The ends were cut back, 5 bases at V and 2 bases at J, with 16 bases in the middle. The CDR3: CASSPFEGGPYNEQFF. In DNA form, the CDR3 reads TGTGCCAGCAGCCCCTTTGAGGGGGGGCCCTACAATGAGCAGTTCTTC. Together with reference TRBV7-6 and TRBJ2-1, the CDR3 gives the full variable domain: GAGVSQSPRYKVTKRGQDVALRCDPISGHVSLYWYRQALGQGPEFLTYFNYEAQQDKSGLPNDRFSAERPEGSISTLTIQRTEQRDSAMYRCASSPFEGGPYNEQFFGPGTRLTVL.

There are a few counts of this clonotype. The gene calls are TRBV5-1 and TRBJ1-1, with D unresolved. The V end lost 0 bases, the J end lost 3 bases, and 9 bases lay between the germline ends. CDR1 is SGHRS and CDR2 is YFSETQ in the germline V gene. The CDR3 has 14 residues. The CDR3 loop is CASSLVGEYTEAFF. CDR3 in DNA: TGCGCCAGCAGCTTGGTCGGGGAGTACACTGAAGCTTTCTTT.

V usage is TRBV7-2 and J usage is TRBJ2-1; no reliable D call. The V gene's germline CDR1 is SGHTA and CDR2 FQGNSA. V lost 6 bases and J 10 bases, leaving 10 bases between the germline ends. The CDR3 contains 11 residues. The CDR3 DNA is TGTGCCAGCAGGCTTCGACTCGAGCAGTTCTTC. This encodes CASRLRLEQFF.